A selection of T cell receptor beta chains follows, all from one sample in a study of cytomegalovirus exposure and HLA in healthy donors. Only in-frame clones appear in the TCRdb table, and some are missing; sequencing was by immunoSEQ multiplex PCR. This table holds 79,000 or so clones, around 70% found once. Sequencing input: PBMCs. The receptors here all came from a woman aged 35 to 49 in good health and CMV-seropositive. The CDR3 runs from the conserved cysteine through the conserved F or W. The D gene is left open where the match is weak. Only part of the rows carry a size: once, few, many, or a class if the clone is expanded.

D | J | size | V | DNA | CDR3
. | TRBJ2-3 | . | TRBV25-1 | TGTGCCAGCAGTGACGTTTCCCCAGATACGCAGTATTTT | CASSDVSPDTQYF
. | TRBJ1-4 | . | TRBV13 | TGTGCCAGCAGCTCCCCCGGTAATGAAAAACTGTTTTTT | CASSSPGNEKLFF
TRBD1 | TRBJ1-1 | . | TRBV28 | TGTGCCAGCAGTAACACAGGGGCAGGGGGCAGAACTGAAGCTTTCTTT | CASSNTGAGGRTEAFF
. | TRBJ1-6 | once | TRBV4-1 | TGCGCCACCTCGGACAGTTATAATTCACCCCTCCACTTT | CATSDSYNSPLHF
TRBD1 | TRBJ1-5 | . | TRBV2 | TGTGCCAGCGGGAAAATGGGACAGAGCAATCAGCCCCAGCATTTT | CASGKMGQSNQPQHF
TRBD1 | TRBJ2-1 | . | TRBV5-1 | TGCGCCAGCAGCTTGGAACAGGGGGCGATGATCTTC | CASSLEQGAMIF
. | TRBJ1-4 | . | TRBV27 | TGTGCCACCAAATTCACCCGGGACTATGAAAAACTGTTTTTT | CATKFTRDYEKLFF
. | TRBJ2-5 | . | TRBV7-6 | TGTGCCAGCAGCCCCCAGGTGGCACTTCAAGAGACCCAGTACTTC | CASSPQVALQETQYF
. | TRBJ1-2 | . | TRBV18 | TGTGCCAGCTCACCAGACAAGGAATATGGCTACACCTTC | CASSPDKEYGYTF
TRBD1 | TRBJ2-2 | . | TRBV5-4 | TGTGCCAGCAGCCCGACAGGGGGCGCGTGGACCGGGGAGCTGTTTTTT | CASSPTGGAWTGELFF
TRBD1 | TRBJ1-1 | . | TRBV28 | TGTGCCAGCAGCCGACAGGGGGGGAACAGGGCCACTGAAGCTTTCTTT | CASSRQGGNRATEAFF
. | TRBJ2-1 | . | TRBV9 | TGTGCCAGCAGCGTAGTTATAGGGGGGGATGAGCAGTTCTTC | CASSVVIGGDEQFF
. | TRBJ2-1 | few | TRBV27 | TGTGCCAGCAGTACGGCGGGACTTGGACTCTCCTACAATGAGCAGTTCTTC | CASSTAGLGLSYNEQFF
TRBD2 | TRBJ2-7 | . | TRBV28 | TGTGCCAGCAGTCCTGGATTCGGACTAGCGGTAGCCTACGAGCAGTACTTC | CASSPGFGLAVAYEQYF
TRBD1 | TRBJ1-6 | . | TRBV4-1 | TGCGCCAGCAGCCAAGATCGGCAGGGGGCGCCGGGGTCCTATAATTCACCCCTCCACTTT | CASSQDRQGAPGSYNSPLHF
. | TRBJ2-7 | . | TRBV29-1 | TGCAGCGTTGTGGGGGGACGTGTCGGATCCTACGAGCAGTACTTC | CSVVGGRVGSYEQYF
TRBD2 | TRBJ2-7 | . | TRBV4-3 | TGCGCCAGCAGCCAAGAAACTATGACTAGCGGTTTCTCCTACGAACAGTACTTC | CASSQETMTSGFSYEQYF
TRBD1 | TRBJ2-7 | . | TRBV4-3 | TGCGCCAGCAGCCAAGTAGCCCAGGGGGCTATGTACGAGCAGTACTTC | CASSQVAQGAMYEQYF
. | TRBJ2-7 | . | TRBV6-5 | TGTGCCAGCAGTTACTCGGTGCGGCCCAACTACGAGCAGTACTTC | CASSYSVRPNYEQYF
. | TRBJ2-2 | . | TRBV15 | TGTGCCACCAGCAGTATGACAGTTGGCGGGGAGCTGTTTTTT | CATSSMTVGGELFF
. | TRBJ2-5 | . | TRBV30 | TGTGCCTGGAGAAATCTCGGGGGAGGAGAGACCCAGTACTTC | CAWRNLGGGETQYF
TRBD1 | TRBJ2-5 | . | TRBV6-5 | TGTGCCAGCAGTTCGACGATCCCAGGGGGCCATGAGACCCAGTACTTC | CASSSTIPGGHETQYF
. | TRBJ2-7 | . | TRBV29-1 | TGCAGCGTTGAAGGGCCCTCCTACGAGCAGTACTTC | CSVEGPSYEQYF
. | TRBJ2-7 | few | TRBV2 | TGTGCCAGCAGTGAAAGTGTGGGGAGCTACGAGCAGTACTTC | CASSESVGSYEQYF
. | TRBJ2-5 | . | TRBV2 | TGTGCCAGCAGCCGAGTGGAGGAGACCCAGTACTTC | CASSRVEETQYF
. | TRBJ2-7 | . | TRBV28 | TGTGCCAGCAGTCCAGACAGGAACGAGCAGTACTTC | CASSPDRNEQYF
TRBD2 | TRBJ2-6 | . | TRBV6-4 | TGTGCCAGCAGTGACTCTCGGGGGGGACCCGCTGGGGCCAACGTCCTGACTTTC | CASSDSRGGPAGANVLTF
. | TRBJ1-3 | once | TRBV5-1 | TGCGCCAGCAGTGGGGGGAACAGCTACTCTGGAAACACCATATATTTT | CASSGGNSYSGNTIYF
TRBD2 | TRBJ2-7 | few | TRBV5-1 | TGCGCCAGCAGCCCGGGAGCGGGAGGGCGGAGCGAGCAGTACTTC | CASSPGAGGRSEQYF
. | TRBJ2-7 | . | TRBV5-6 | TGTGCCAGCAGCTTGTCAAGCCCGCCTTACGAGCAGTACTTC | CASSLSSPPYEQYF
TRBD1 | TRBJ2-5 | . | TRBV6-5 | TGTGCCAGCAGCAGGGGACAGCTCCAAGAGACCCAGTACTTC | CASSRGQLQETQYF
TRBD2 | TRBJ2-1 | once | TRBV4-3 | TGCGCCAGCAGCCAAGATTCTAGCGGGAGATTAAATGAGCAGTTCTTC | CASSQDSSGRLNEQFF
TRBD1 | TRBJ2-3 | . | TRBV4-3 | TGCGCCAGCAGCCCGACCCCGGGACAGGGTTTCACAGATACGCAGTATTTT | CASSPTPGQGFTDTQYF
TRBD1 | TRBJ2-7 | . | TRBV5-4 | TGTGCCAGCAGCTTGGATCAATTAGGGGGCGGCGAGCAGTACTTC | CASSLDQLGGGEQYF
. | TRBJ2-5 | . | TRBV5-4 | TGTGCCAGCAGCTTAGAGTCTCCGGGAAAAAGGCCCCAGTACTTC | CASSLESPGKRPQYF
. | TRBJ1-5 | . | TRBV2 | TGTGCCAGCATGGAGGGTTTTTATCAGCCCCAGCATTTT | CASMEGFYQPQHF
. | TRBJ2-1 | few | TRBV19 | TGTGCCAGTAGTATAGTATCGGAGCGGGATGAGCAGTTCTTC | CASSIVSERDEQFF
TRBD2 | TRBJ2-2 | medium-sized | TRBV6-5 | TGTGCCAGCAGTTACGGGACTAGGACCGGGGAGCTGTTTTTT | CASSYGTRTGELFF
. | TRBJ1-5 | few | TRBV6-7 | TGTGCCAGCAGTTACTTGGCAGGGCAACAGCCCCAGCATTTT | CASSYLAGQQPQHF
. | TRBJ2-5 | . | TRBV6-6 | TGTGCCAGCAGTTACGATGGTAGCCGCGGGACCCAGTACTTC | CASSYDGSRGTQYF
TRBD1 | TRBJ2-2 | . | TRBV9 | TGTGCCAGCAGTCGACAGGGGGGAACCGGGGAGCTGTTTTTT | CASSRQGGTGELFF
. | TRBJ1-2 | . | TRBV2 | TGTGCCAGCGTTTCCGGACAGCCAGGGGACTATGGCTACACCTTC | CASVSGQPGDYGYTF
TRBD2 | TRBJ2-7 | . | TRBV7-9 | TGTGCCAGCAGCGGCATGGGACCGGGGGGCTCCTACGAGCAGTACTTC | CASSGMGPGGSYEQYF
. | TRBJ1-2 | . | TRBV10-3 | TGTGCCATCAGACTCCAGGGGATGGGTAACTATGGCTACACCTTC | CAIRLQGMGNYGYTF
. | TRBJ2-3 | . | TRBV5-1 | TGCGCCAGCAGCTTGGAAGGGAGTGGGAGCACAGATACGCAGTATTTT | CASSLEGSGSTDTQYF
. | TRBJ2-7 | few | TRBV9 | TGTGCCAGCAGCGTAGGGGGACAACTCGACGAGCAGTACTTC | CASSVGGQLDEQYF
. | TRBJ1-5 | once | TRBV6-1 | TGTGCCAGCAGCACCAGGGGCGAGAACCAACTCCAGCATTTT | CASSTRGENQLQHF
. | TRBJ2-6 | . | TRBV2 | TGTGCCAGCAGTGAACCAGGGTTTGTCTCTGGGGCCAACGTCCTGACTTTC | CASSEPGFVSGANVLTF
TRBD1 | TRBJ2-1 | . | TRBV18 | TGTGCCAGCTCACCTCGCGGACAGGGGGGGTACAATGAGCAGTTCTTC | CASSPRGQGGYNEQFF
TRBD1 | TRBJ1-4 | . | TRBV6-1 | TGTGCCAGCAGTGTTCTTGTGACAGGGAGGAATGAAAAACTGTTTTTT | CASSVLVTGRNEKLFF
TRBD1 | TRBJ2-3 | . | TRBV9 | TGTGCCAGCAGCGCGGGGACAGATAGCACAGATACGCAGTATTTT | CASSAGTDSTDTQYF
. | TRBJ2-5 | . | TRBV5-1 | TGCGCCAGCAGCTTGGGGAGGGACGGAGAGACCCAGTACTTC | CASSLGRDGETQYF
. | TRBJ2-7 | once | TRBV19 | TGTGCCAGTAGTAGGACAGTCCTATACTCCTACGAGCAGTACTTC | CASSRTVLYSYEQYF